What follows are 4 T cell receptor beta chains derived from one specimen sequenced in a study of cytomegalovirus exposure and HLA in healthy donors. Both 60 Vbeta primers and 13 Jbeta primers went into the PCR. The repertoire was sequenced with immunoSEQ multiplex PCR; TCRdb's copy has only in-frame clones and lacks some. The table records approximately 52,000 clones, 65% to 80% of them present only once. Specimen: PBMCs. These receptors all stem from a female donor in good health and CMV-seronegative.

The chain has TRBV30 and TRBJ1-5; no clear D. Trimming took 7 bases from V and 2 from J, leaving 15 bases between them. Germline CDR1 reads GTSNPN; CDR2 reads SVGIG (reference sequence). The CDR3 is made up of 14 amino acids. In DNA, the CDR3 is TGTGCCTCGCAGGAGGTGGGTGGCAATCAGCCCCAGCATTTT. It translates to CASQEVGGNQPQHF.

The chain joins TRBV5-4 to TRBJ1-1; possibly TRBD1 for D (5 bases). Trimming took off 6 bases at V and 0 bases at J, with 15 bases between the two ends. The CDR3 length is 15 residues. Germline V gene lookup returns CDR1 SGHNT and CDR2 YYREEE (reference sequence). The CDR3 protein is CASTQGPGMNTEAFF. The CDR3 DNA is TGTGCCAGCACTCAGGGCCCAGGAATGAACACTGAAGCTTTCTTT.

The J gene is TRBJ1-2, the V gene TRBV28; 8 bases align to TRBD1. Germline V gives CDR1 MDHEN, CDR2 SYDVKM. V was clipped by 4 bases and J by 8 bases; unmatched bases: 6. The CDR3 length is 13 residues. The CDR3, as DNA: TGTGCCAGCAGTTCCGGACAGGGTGGCGGCTACACCTTC. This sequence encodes CASSSGQGGGYTF.

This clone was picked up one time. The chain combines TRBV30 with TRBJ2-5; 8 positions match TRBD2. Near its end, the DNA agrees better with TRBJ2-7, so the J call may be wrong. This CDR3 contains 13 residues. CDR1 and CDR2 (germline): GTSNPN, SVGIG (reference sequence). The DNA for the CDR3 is TGTGCCTCCTCGGGGGGGGGACTCTACGAGCAGTACTTC. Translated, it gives CASSGGGLYEQYF.